This T cell receptor beta chain was found in a study of control samples from healthy donors and cancer patients. Germline V CDR1 and CDR2: SGHRS, YFSETQ. The V end lost 7 bases, the J end lost 5 bases, and 16 bases lay between the germline ends. The length of the CDR3 is 13 residues. The table came from immunoSEQ multiplex PCR; TCRdb's copy has only in-frame clones and leaves some out. The sample carries about 160,000 clones, roughly 94% recorded once. Sequencing used blood. The receptor comes from a woman aged 40 to 49 in good health. The chain uses TRBV5-1 and TRBJ2-7; weak D call: TRBD2 (5 bases). The DNA of the CDR3 is TGCGCCAGCGGTCTAGCAACCTTCCACGAGCAGTACTTC. It translates to CASGLATFHEQYF. The full variable domain, rest sourced from reference TRBV5-1 and TRBJ2-7, is KAGVTQTPRYLIKTRGQQVTLSCSPISGHRSVSWYQQTPGQGLQFLFEYFSETQRNKGNFPGRFSGRQFSNSRSEMNVSTLELGDSALYLCASGLATFHEQYFGPGTRLTVT.